The 13 T cell receptor beta chains below all came from one sample that was sequenced in a study of blood T cell repertoires in COVID-19. Clones were sequenced by immunoSEQ multiplex PCR, and TCRdb holds only the in-frame ones, with some missing. This table holds about 200,000 clones, about 86% found once. The material sequenced was peripheral blood. All receptors come from a woman aged 45-60 years with acute or convalescent COVID-19.

This clone occurred once. V usage is TRBV30 and J usage is TRBJ2-6; TRBD2 is a possible D gene (5 bases). Germline CDR1 reads GTSNPN; CDR2 reads SVGIG (reference sequence). V was pared by 0 bases and J by 2 bases, with 8 bases between. The CDR3 has 15 residues. Here the CDR3 DNA reads TGTGCCTGGAGTGTACCCGGGGCTGGGGCCAACGTCCTGACTTTC. Its translation is CAWSVPGAGANVLTF.

The V and J genes are TRBV6-5 and TRBJ1-2, with D possibly being TRBD1 (5 bases). Trimming left V 6 bases short and J 8 bases short, with 19 bases between. Germline V gene data show CDR1 as MNHEY and CDR2 as SVGAGI. CDR3 length: 14 residues. The chain's CDR3 is CASSPPTVGHGYTF. The CDR3, as DNA: TGTGCCAGCAGCCCCCCGACAGTAGGGCACGGCTACACCTTC.

The chain uses TRBV30 and TRBJ1-2; 9 nucleotides agree with TRBD1. Germline CDR1 and CDR2: GTSNPN and SVGIG (reference sequence). CDR3 length: 13 amino acids. The junction had 4 bases not matched to a gene; V was cut back by 0 bases and J by 8 bases. Written as DNA, the CDR3 is TGTGCCTGGAGTGTGGGACAGGGCTCCGGCTACACCTTC. Its protein product is CAWSVGQGSGYTF.

This rearrangement joins TRBV19 to TRBJ1-1; possible D gene TRBD1, 6 bases. Per the germline V gene, CDR1 is LNHDA and CDR2 is SQIVND (reference sequence). This CDR3 comprises 14 residues. The V end lost 5 bases, the J end lost 0 bases, and 10 bases lay between the germline ends. Written as DNA, the CDR3 is TGTGCCAGTAGTCCACACAGGGTGAACACTGAAGCTTTCTTT. Translated, it gives CASSPHRVNTEAFF.

This clone has a single count. The V and J genes are TRBV5-1 and TRBJ2-3; D is ambiguous. The germline V and J ends were trimmed by 4 bases and 4 bases, with 13 bases remaining between them. The CDR3 extends over 14 amino acids. CDR1 and CDR2 from the germline V gene are SGHRS and YFSETQ. Here the CDR3 reads CASSIGRGADTQYF. CDR3 nucleotides: TGCGCCAGCAGCATAGGAAGAGGTGCAGATACGCAGTATTTT.

The rearrangement joins TRBV9 to TRBJ2-5; possibly TRBD1 for D (7 bases). This CDR3 has 17 amino acids. With 4 bases removed from V and 2 bases from J, the gap between germline ends came to 21 bases. Per the germline V gene, CDR1 is SGDLS and CDR2 is YYNGEE. The DNA for the CDR3 is TGTGCCAGCAGCCCAAGGGCGGGACAGACGTCTCAAGAGACCCAGTACTTC. This codes for CASSPRAGQTSQETQYF.

V usage is TRBV6-1 and J usage is TRBJ2-7; TRBD1 agrees at 9 bases. J was trimmed by 2 bases and V by 4 bases; bases with no gene match: 15. There are 18 residues in the CDR3. The germline gives CDR1 MNHNS, CDR2 SASEGT. In nucleotides, the CDR3 is TGTGCCAGCAGTGGGGCGCCGACCGGGACAGGGAAAACCTACGAGCAGTACTTC. Translating it yields CASSGAPTGTGKTYEQYF.

The chain couples TRBV4-1 to TRBJ1-4; no clear D. The CDR3 loop spans 17 amino acids. V was clipped by 0 bases and J by 0 bases, with 11 bases between them. In germline, CDR1 is MGHRA, CDR2 YSYEKL. CDR3 protein: CASSQDPQEATNEKLFF. CDR3 sequence (DNA): TGCGCCAGCAGCCAAGATCCTCAGGAGGCAACTAATGAAAAACTGTTTTTT.

The chain is built from TRBV13 and TRBJ2-5, with TRBD1 matching over 10 bases. J was trimmed by 4 bases and V by 5 bases; bases with no gene match: 7. Germline assignment: CDR1 PRHDT and CDR2 FYEKMQ (reference sequence). The CDR3 consists of 15 residues. CDR3 nucleotides: TGTGCCAGCAGCCCGTCCGGGACAGGGGTAGAGACCCAGTACTTC. This translates into CASSPSGTGVETQYF.

The V and J genes are TRBV7-3 and TRBJ1-1; D might be TRBD1 (5 bases). V dropped 5 bases and J dropped 2 bases, with 15 bases sitting between them. This CDR3 contains 15 residues. Germline V gene lookup returns CDR1 SGHTA and CDR2 FQGTGA. The CDR3 is CASSPRVGTNTEAFF. CDR3 sequence (DNA): TGTGCCAGCAGCCCCCGGGTAGGGACTAACACTGAAGCTTTCTTT.

This chain links TRBV6-2 or TRBV6-3 with TRBJ1-5, with a tentative D call TRBD1 (5 bases). CDR1 is MNHEY, CDR2 SVGEGT, per germline. CDR3 size: 13 residues. Between the trimmed V and J ends, which lost 4 bases and 5 bases, there was a span of 9 bases. The CDR3 nucleotides read TGTGCCAGCAGTTTGACAGTGTATCAGCCCCAGCATTTT. It codes for CASSLTVYQPQHF.

The rearrangement uses TRBV27 and TRBJ1-5, with D hard to call. V was pared by 5 bases and J by 5 bases, with 10 bases between. CDR1 is MNHEY, CDR2 SMNVEV, per germline (reference sequence). This CDR3 is built from 13 residues. CDR3 sequence reads: CASSPYPYQPQHF. In nucleotides, the CDR3 is TGTGCCAGCAGTCCCTACCCTTATCAGCCCCAGCATTTT.

This chain uses TRBV3-1 (or the pseudogene TRBV3-2) with TRBJ2-3; possibly TRBD2 for D (6 bases). CDR3 size: 18 residues. V was clipped by 5 bases and J by 3 bases, with 24 bases between them. The germline gives CDR1 LGHDT, CDR2 YNNKEL (reference sequence). The CDR3 DNA reads TGTGCCAGCAGCGCGGTTCGGGGCGGGGCCCCATGTACAGATACGCAGTATTTT. Its translation: CASSAVRGGAPCTDTQYF.